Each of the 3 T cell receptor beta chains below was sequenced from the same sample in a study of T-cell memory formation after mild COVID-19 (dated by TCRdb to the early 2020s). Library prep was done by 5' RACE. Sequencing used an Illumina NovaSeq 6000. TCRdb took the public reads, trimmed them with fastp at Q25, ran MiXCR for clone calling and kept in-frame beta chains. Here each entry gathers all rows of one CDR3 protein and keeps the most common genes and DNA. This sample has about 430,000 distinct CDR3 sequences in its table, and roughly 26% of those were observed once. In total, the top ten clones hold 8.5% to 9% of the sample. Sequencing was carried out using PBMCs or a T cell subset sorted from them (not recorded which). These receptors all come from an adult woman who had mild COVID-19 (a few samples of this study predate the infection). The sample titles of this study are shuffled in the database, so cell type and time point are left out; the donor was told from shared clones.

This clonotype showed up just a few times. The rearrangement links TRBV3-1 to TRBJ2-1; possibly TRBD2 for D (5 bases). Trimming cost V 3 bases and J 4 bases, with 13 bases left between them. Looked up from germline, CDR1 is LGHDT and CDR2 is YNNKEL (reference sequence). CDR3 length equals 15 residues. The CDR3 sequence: CASSQSGVRYNEQFF. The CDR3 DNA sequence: TGTGCCAGCAGCCAGAGCGGAGTCAGGTACAATGAGCAGTTCTTC.

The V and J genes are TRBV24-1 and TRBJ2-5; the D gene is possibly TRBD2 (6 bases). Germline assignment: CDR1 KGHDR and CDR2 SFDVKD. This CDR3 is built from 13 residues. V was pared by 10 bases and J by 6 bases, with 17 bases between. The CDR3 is CATGEDGSKTQYF. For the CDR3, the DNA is TGTGCCACTGGGGAGGACGGGTCGAAGACCCAGTACTTC.

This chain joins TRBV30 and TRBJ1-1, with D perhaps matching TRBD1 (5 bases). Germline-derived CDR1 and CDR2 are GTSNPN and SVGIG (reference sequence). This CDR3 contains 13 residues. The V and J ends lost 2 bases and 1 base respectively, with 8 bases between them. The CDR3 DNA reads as TGTGCCTGGAGTCAACAGGAGAACACTGAAGCTTTCTTT. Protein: CAWSQQENTEAFF.